The present T cell receptor (beta chain) was sequenced within a study of tumor-infiltrating lymphocytes in primary liver carcinoma. RNA and DNA were co-extracted from approximately 20-30 mg of unsorted bulk tissue. General study results and limits: Tumors significantly exceeded blood in top-250-clone fraction (p = 0.039).

The germline V gene encodes CDR1 MGHRA and CDR2 YSYEKL. V dropped 4 bases and J dropped 5 bases, with 15 bases sitting between them. The CDR3 is made up of 15 amino acids. As for this clonotype: Antigen unknown.

From approximately 500 ng total RNA, TCR beta cDNA was generated with a primer in the constant region. What produced the TCR beta libraries was three nested multiplex PCR rounds using slightly modified ARM-PCR. The first two PCR rounds used TRBV1-TRBV30 primers with a Cbeta primer, approximately 9 cycles each. TCRdb reprocessed the multiplex PCR reads via MiXCR and lists one record per CDR3 protein. The data hold under 85,000 distinct CDR3 sequences, with approximately 72% observed a single time. The chain recombines TRBV4-1 with TRBJ1-5; D is uncertain. Sequencing was performed on liver tumor tissue from sampling region 1. As to subset: tumor region T1, superior pole. The TCR sequence derives from a man aged 35 to 55 with primary liver carcinoma and hepatitis B virus infection. The CDR3 protein is CASSRDGGSDQPQHF. The CDR3 DNA sequence: TGCGCCAGCAGCCGAGATGGAGGGAGCGATCAGCCCCAGCATTTT.